This TCR beta chain appears in the sequencing data of a study of blood T cell repertoires in COVID-19 (dated by TCRdb to between 2020 and 2021). Background for the entire study: Samples from collaborators originated in the United States, Italy and Spain and spanned both the acute and convalescent phases of COVID-19. The prospective study material was composed of cDNA or gDNA derived from T cells, B-cell-depleted T cells, or PBMCs. Deeply sampled blood TCRbeta repertoires from subjects exposed to, actively infected with, or recovered from COVID-19 were included in the dataset. The repertoires were released in a freely available public database intended as a resource for research on the immune response to SARS-CoV-2. Samples came from the ongoing ImmuneRACE study (first 160 participants) plus 1,254 subjects from 6 global collaborators. A de-identified subject ID, COVID-19 status, age in years and sex were almost always included in the sample metadata. Where available, HLA class I and class II types were obtained from metadata supplied by the sample provider rather than from assay-based typing.

Summary of the overall study and its limitations: The amount of clinical and demographic metadata varied by source and participant and was provided uncurated.

In regard to this clone: Which antigen it targets is not known. Within one base of it there is no much larger clone, and no base qualities were kept.

The V end gives up 1 base and the J end 13 bases, leaving 7 bases in the junction not matched to a gene. The CDR3 covers 12 residues, taking in both the cysteine and the phenylalanine. The DNA shown is the 36-base CDR3, in frame from base 1. The germline V gene provides CDR1 LGHNT and CDR2 FRNRAP. TCRbeta CDR3 regions were amplified from genomic DNA using the immunoSEQ Assay, a bias-controlled multiplex PCR. The paper's processing steps were these. Within the assay, amplification of reference gene primers was used to estimate how many nucleated cells each sample contained. To quantify the absolute abundance of each unique TCRbeta CDR3 rearrangement, sequence reads were collapsed and filtered. For each sample, productive Simpson clonality was calculated as the square root of Simpson's diversity index over productive rearrangements. Drawn from immuneACCESS, this table holds only the in-frame rearrangements with V and J called that TCRdb kept. Clones are partly lost; checked studies trace under half to an unresolved V gene and leave the rest unexplained. V and J calls and clone size follow that table, whereas D and trimming were derived from the DNA. The sample table contains 310,000 or so clones; only one count was recorded for over 75% of them. The top ten clones comprise 1% of the sample.

The collaborating institutions used their own protocols to collect whole blood in K2EDTA tubes. For TCRbeta analysis, collaborators shipped samples as frozen whole blood, isolated PBMCs, or DNA extracted from either of those sample types. Specimen: peripheral blood. The chain is encoded by TRBV12-5 joined to TRBJ2-7; 7 bases in the junction line up with TRBD1. The receptor was derived from a man aged 50 to 59 with active or convalescent COVID-19. In nucleotides, the sequence is TGTGCTAGTGGTTTGGACAGGGGCAGGCAATACTTC. It is translated as CASGLDRGRQYF.